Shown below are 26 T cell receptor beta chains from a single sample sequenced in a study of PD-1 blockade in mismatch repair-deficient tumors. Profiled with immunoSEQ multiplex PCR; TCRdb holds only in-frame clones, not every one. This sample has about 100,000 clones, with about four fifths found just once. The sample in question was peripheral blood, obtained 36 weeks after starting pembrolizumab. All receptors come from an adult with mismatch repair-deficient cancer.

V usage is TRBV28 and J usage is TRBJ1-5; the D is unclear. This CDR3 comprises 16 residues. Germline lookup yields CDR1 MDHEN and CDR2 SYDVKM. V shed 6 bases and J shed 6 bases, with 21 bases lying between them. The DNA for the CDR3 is TGTGCCAGCAGCCCATCTAGATTGGGAGGGAGTCAGCCCCAGCATTTT. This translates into CASSPSRLGGSQPQHF.

This CDR3 reads CASAGSDLSYEQYF. The CDR3 DNA is TGTGCCAGCGCCGGCAGCGACCTCTCCTACGAGCAGTACTTC. This sequence joins TRBV2 and TRBJ2-7; unclear D gene. Germline lookup yields CDR1 SNHLY and CDR2 FYNNEI. V was clipped by 8 bases and J by 0 bases, with 14 bases between them. CDR3 length: 14 amino acids. The whole variable domain, filled in from reference TRBV2 and TRBJ2-7, reads EPEVTQTPSHQVTQMGQEVILRCVPISNHLYFYWYRQILGQKVEFLVSFYNNEISEKSEIFDDQFSVERPDGSNFTLKIRSTKLEDSAMYFCASAGSDLSYEQYFGPGTRLTVT.

CDR3 residues: CSARRGTGGEQYF. The CDR3 region has the DNA TGCAGCGCCCGGCGCGGGACAGGTGGAGAGCAGTACTTC. The chain couples TRBV29-1 to TRBJ2-7, with 8 bases identical to TRBD1. The CDR3 consists of 13 residues. V gave up 7 bases and J gave up 7 bases; unmatched junction bases: 12. CDR1 is SQVTM, CDR2 ANQGSEA, per germline.

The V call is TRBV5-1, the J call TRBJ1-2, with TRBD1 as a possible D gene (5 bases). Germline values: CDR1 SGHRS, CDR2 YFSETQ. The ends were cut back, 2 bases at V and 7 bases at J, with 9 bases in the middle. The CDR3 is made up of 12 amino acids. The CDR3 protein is CASSLGQGGYTF. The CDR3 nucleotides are TGCGCCAGCAGCTTAGGGCAGGGTGGCTACACCTTC.

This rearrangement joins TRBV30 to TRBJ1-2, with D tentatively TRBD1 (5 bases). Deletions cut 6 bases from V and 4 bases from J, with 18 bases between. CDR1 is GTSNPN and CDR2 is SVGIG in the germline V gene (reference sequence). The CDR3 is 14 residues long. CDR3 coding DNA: TGTGCCTGTGGTCTTTCCGGCGGGACCTATGGCTACACCTTC. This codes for CACGLSGGTYGYTF.

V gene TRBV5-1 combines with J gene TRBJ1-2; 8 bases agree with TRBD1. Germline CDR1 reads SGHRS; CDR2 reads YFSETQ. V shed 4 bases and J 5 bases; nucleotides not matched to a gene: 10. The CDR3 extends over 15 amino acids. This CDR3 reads CASSIGQGGGYGYTF. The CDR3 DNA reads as TGCGCCAGCAGCATTGGACAGGGCGGTGGGTATGGCTACACCTTC.

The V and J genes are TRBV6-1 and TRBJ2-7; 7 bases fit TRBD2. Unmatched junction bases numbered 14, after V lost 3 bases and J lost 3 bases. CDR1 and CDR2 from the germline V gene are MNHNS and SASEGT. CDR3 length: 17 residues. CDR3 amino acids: CASSDPGRREKDYEQYF. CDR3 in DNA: TGTGCCAGCAGTGATCCGGGACGGCGGGAGAAAGACTACGAGCAGTACTTC.

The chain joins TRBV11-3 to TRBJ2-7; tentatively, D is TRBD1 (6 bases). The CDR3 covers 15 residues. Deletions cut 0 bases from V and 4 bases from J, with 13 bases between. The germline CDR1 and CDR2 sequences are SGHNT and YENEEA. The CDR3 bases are TGTGCCAGCAGCTTAGAAGGGGGTTCCGGGTACGAGCAGTACTTC. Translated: CASSLEGGSGYEQYF.

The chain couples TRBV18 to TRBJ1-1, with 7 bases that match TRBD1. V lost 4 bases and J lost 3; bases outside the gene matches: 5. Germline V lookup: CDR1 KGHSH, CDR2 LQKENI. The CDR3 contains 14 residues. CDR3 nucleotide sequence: TGTGCCAGCTCACAGCAGGGGGGGGACACTGAAGCTTTCTTT. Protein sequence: CASSQQGGDTEAFF. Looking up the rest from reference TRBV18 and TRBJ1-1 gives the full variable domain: NAGVMQNPRHLVRRRGQEARLRCSPMKGHSHVYWYRQLPEEGLKFMVYLQKENIIDESGMPKERFSAEFPKEGPSILRIQQVVRGDSAAYFCASSQQGGDTEAFFGQGTRLTVV.

CDR3 sequence (DNA): TGTGCCAGCTCACCTAGCGATCCCCCCTACGAGCAGTACTTC. Translating gives CASSPSDPPYEQYF. The V gene is TRBV18, the J gene TRBJ2-7, with a tentative D call TRBD2 (5 bases). Germline V gene data show CDR1 as KGHSH and CDR2 as LQKENI. CDR3 length equals 14 residues. Trimming shortened V by 3 bases and J by 2 bases, and 11 bases separated the two germline ends.

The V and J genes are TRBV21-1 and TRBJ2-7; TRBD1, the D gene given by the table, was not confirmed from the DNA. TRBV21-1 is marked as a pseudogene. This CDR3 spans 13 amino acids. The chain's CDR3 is CASTLFGASEQYF. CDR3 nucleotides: TGTGCCAGCACTTTATTTGGGGCGTCCGAGCAGTACTTC.

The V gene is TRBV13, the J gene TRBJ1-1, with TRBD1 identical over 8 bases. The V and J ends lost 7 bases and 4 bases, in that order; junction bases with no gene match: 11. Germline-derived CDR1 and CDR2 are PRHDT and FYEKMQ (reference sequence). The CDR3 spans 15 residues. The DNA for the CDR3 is TGTGCCAGCATCAAAGCGACAGGGGTTCGCACTGAAGCTTTCTTT. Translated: CASIKATGVRTEAFF.

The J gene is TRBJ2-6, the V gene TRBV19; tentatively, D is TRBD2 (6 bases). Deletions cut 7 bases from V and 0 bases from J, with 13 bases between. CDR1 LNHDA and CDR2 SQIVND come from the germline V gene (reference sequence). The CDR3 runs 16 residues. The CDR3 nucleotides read TGTGCCAGTACCCCCCGGAGGGACTCTGGGGCCAACGTCCTGACTTTC. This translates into CASTPRRDSGANVLTF.

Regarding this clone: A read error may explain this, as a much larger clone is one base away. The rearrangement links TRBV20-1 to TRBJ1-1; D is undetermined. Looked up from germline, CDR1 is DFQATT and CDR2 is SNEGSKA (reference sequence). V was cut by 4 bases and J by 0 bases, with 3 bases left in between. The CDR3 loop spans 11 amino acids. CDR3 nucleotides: TGCAGTGCTACAGTGAACACTGAAGCTTTCTTT. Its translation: CSATVNTEAFF.

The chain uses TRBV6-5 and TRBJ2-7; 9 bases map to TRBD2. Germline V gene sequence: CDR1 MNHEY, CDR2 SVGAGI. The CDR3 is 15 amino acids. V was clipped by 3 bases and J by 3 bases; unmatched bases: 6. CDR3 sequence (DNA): TGTGCCAGCAGTTATCGGCGGGAGGGCCTCTACGAGCAGTACTTC. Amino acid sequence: CASSYRREGLYEQYF.

The CDR3 sequence: CASSRGLGMGGNQPQHF. The DNA of the CDR3 is TGTGCCAGCAGCCGAGGGCTGGGGATGGGGGGCAATCAGCCCCAGCATTTT. The chain has TRBV5-4 and TRBJ1-5; possibly TRBD1 for D (5 bases). Trimming stripped 4 bases from V and 2 bases from J, with 19 bases between. The germline V gene has CDR1 SGHNT and CDR2 YYREEE (reference sequence). CDR3 length: 17 residues.

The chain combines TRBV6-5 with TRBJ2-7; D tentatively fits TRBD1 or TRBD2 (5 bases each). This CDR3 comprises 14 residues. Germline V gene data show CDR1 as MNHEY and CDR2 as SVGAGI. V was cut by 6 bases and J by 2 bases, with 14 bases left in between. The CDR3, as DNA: TGTGCCAGCAGCCTCCCGGGACCTGCCTACGAGCAGTACTTC. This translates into CASSLPGPAYEQYF.

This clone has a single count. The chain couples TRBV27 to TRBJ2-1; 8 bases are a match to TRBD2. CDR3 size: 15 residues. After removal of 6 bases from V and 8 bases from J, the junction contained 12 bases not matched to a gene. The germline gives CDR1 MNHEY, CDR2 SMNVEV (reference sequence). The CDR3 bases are TGTGCCAGCAGCTCCGGGACTAGTAGGGTCGATGAGCAGTTCTTC. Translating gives CASSSGTSRVDEQFF.

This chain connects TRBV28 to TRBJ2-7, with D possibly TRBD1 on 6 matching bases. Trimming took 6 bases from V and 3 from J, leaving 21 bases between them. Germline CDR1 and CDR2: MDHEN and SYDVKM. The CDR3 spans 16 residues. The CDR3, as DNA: TGTGCCAGCAGGACACAGGGAAGGAGCATGTTCTACGAGCAGTACTTC. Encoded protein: CASRTQGRSMFYEQYF. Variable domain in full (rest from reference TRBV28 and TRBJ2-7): DVKVTQSSRYLVKRTGEKVFLECVQDMDHENMFWYRQDPGLGLRLIYFSYDVKMKEKGDIPEGYSVSREKKERFSLILESASTNQTSMYLCASRTQGRSMFYEQYFGPGTRLTVT.

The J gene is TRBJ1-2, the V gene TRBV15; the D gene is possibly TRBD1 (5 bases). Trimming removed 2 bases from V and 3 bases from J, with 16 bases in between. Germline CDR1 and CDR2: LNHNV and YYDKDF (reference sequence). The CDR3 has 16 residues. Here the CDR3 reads CATSRPSGGTYYGYTF. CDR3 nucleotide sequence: TGTGCCACCAGCAGACCCTCTGGGGGGACCTACTATGGCTACACCTTC.

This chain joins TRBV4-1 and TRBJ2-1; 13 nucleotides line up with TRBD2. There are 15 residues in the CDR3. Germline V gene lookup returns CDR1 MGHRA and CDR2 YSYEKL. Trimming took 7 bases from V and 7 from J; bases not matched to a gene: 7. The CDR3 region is CASTLLAGGDNEQFF. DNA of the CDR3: TGCGCCAGCACCCTACTAGCGGGAGGGGATAATGAGCAGTTCTTC.

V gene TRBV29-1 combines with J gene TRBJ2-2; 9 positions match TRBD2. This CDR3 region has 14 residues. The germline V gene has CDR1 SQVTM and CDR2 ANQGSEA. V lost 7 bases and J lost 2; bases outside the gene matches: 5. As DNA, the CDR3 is TGCAGCGCTCCTAGCGGGACTAACACCGGGGAGCTGTTTTTT. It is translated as CSAPSGTNTGELFF.

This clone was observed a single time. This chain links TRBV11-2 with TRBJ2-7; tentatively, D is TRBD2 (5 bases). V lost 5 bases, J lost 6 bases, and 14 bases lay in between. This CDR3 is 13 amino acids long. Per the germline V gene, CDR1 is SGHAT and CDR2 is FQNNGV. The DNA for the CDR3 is TGTGCCAGCAGCAATTCCGGGAAGGGCGAGCAGTACTTC. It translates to CASSNSGKGEQYF.

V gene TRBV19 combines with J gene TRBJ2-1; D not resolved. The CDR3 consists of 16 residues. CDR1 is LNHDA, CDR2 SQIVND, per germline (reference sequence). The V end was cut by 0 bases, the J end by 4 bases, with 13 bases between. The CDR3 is CASSIDRLPSYNEQFF. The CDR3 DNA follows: TGTGCCAGTAGTATAGATCGGTTACCTAGTTACAATGAGCAGTTCTTC. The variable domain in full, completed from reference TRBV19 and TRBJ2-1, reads DGGITQSPKYLFRKEGQNVTLSCEQNLNHDAMYWYRQDPGQGLRLIYYSQIVNDFQKGDIAEGYSVSREKKESFPLTVTSAQKNPTAFYLCASSIDRLPSYNEQFFGPGTRLTVL.

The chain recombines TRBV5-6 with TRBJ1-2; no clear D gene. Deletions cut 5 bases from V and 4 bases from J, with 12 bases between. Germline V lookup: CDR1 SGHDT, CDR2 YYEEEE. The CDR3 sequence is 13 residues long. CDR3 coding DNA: TGTGCCAGCAGGAAAGACATTGGCTATGGCTACACCTTC. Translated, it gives CASRKDIGYGYTF.

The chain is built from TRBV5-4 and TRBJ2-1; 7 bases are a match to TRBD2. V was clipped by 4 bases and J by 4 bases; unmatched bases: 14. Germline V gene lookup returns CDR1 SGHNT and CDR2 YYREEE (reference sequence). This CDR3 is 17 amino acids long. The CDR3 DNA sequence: TGTGCCAGCAGCACCGGGGGGAAGAGCGGGCAATACAATGAGCAGTTCTTC. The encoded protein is CASSTGGKSGQYNEQFF. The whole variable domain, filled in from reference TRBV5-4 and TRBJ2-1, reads ETGVTQSPTHLIKTRGQQVTLRCSSQSGHNTVSWYQQALGQGPQFIFQYYREEENGRGNFPPRFSGLQFPNYSSELNVNALELDDSALYLCASSTGGKSGQYNEQFFGPGTRLTVL.